This TCR beta chain was sequenced for a study of cytomegalovirus exposure and HLA in healthy donors (TCRdb year 2017). Notes on the research overall: An earlier analysis of several hundred of the donors reported 250 to 300 Gb of sequence data and 95 million to 130 million unique TCR beta sequences obtained from around 170 million T cells. Donor age, sex, ethnicity and CMV serostatus were compiled together with the repertoire data. In a later analysis, previously published TCR beta repertoires from 500 to 750 donors were re-analyzed and high-resolution HLA genotyping was added so that TCR occurrence patterns could be studied. On average, about 200,000 unique TCR beta nucleotide sequences were sequenced per donor among 398 genotyped donors of the cohort, with roughly 19% of those sequences being non-productive. Class I and class II HLA loci were covered by the typing at four-digit resolution. An early release that covered approximately 600 HLA-typed donors contained around 300 gigabases of sequencing data and roughly 84 million unique TCR sequences. Several DR-DQ haplotypes were handled as single units for association and clustering, since linkage in the cohort was strong. An earlier analysis of around 580 of the donors used high-throughput TCR beta sequencing to judge whether each TCR beta V gene segment behaved as functional or pseudogenic. All discovery cohort repertoires had been generated on a single sequencing platform. A separate validation cohort of about 110 different subjects was used in addition to the 666-subject first cohort. In the later analysis, no new phenotypic data were used to find candidate immune exposures; instead, reliance was placed on TCR beta sequences and their occurrence across donors. To predict cytomegalovirus infection status, the study combined high-throughput TCR immunosequencing, statistical association of individual TCRs with disease status, and machine learning. Among the roughly 400 genotyped donors, approximately 77% belonged to the genetic ancestry cluster associated with self-reported Caucasian donors. The aim of the study was to test whether cataloging public T cell receptors could identify signatures of past pathogen exposure. Genome-wide SNP genotypes for about three fifths of the 666 donors were used in a later genetic analysis, which treated that subset as a discovery cohort. The number of typed donors differed by locus: about 629-630 for A, B, C, DRB1 and DQB1; approximately 520 for DQA1; 606 for DPA1; and some 470 for DPB1. The T cell repertoires of 666 subjects were profiled by immunosequencing and related to cytomegalovirus serostatus.

The cohort was made up of about 670 healthy bone marrow donors. At the time of sampling, all cohort members were nominally healthy, though unrecorded immune exposures were likely present. The donor tested CMV seronegative and was one of the 352 seronegative cohort members. A peripheral blood sample was collected from each donor, and TCR beta sequencing was performed on peripheral blood mononuclear cells. The Qiagen DNeasy Blood Extraction Kit was used to extract genomic DNA from the blood cell samples. CDR1 and CDR2 were assigned from the germline V gene as SGHTS and YDEGEE. Counted from cysteine to phenylalanine, this CDR3 has 15 amino acids. The sequence is cut down to CDR3 DNA, 45 bases in frame from base 1. Trimming takes 2 bases from V and 5 bases from J, and the germline ends sit 15 bases apart. Summary of the overall study and its limitations: V-gene and J-gene trimming of TCR beta chains was associated with a missense DCLRE1C variant in a later genetic analysis, and the association was replicated in an independent cohort. In a later analysis, several top co-occurrence clusters were reported to appear linked to parvovirus B19, influenza, CMV and Epstein-Barr virus. For the cohort, immune exposure information was limited to CMV serostatus. While some public TCRs were present in many individuals, most TCR sequences turned up only very rarely across donors. An earlier analysis of around 540 of the donors showed that most TCR beta V segments appeared in productive rearrangements either about 90% or about 30% of the time, which broadly matched IMGT annotations. The presence/absence analyses assumed that sequencing depth was roughly uniform across donors, and that assumption may not be true. Because some donors lacked HLA typing at each locus, the association tests relied only on the typed subset. In a later analysis, HLA-associated TCR beta chains were found to be more clonally expanded and to have lower generation probabilities than equally common non-associated chains. Because counts were too low, seventeen rarely observed V segments, including chromosome 9 orphons, were excluded from the earlier analysis of under 650 of the donors. According to the authors, the approach could potentially be generalized to other disease states and immunological phenotypes. In vitro tests confirmed that a few of the cytomegalovirus-associated TCR beta chains recognize cytomegalovirus antigens. Because the 87-base-pair reads could not distinguish some IMGT-functional V segments, including TRBV6-2 and TRBV6-3, those segments were excluded. This cohort had only TCR beta chains sequenced, and the lack of alpha or paired-chain data limited which features could be detected. In a later analysis, the rate of TCR association differed among HLA loci, with DRB1 alleles having the most associated TCRs and HLA-C alleles having the fewest. Linkage disequilibrium might explain the correlated functional status among segregating V segments, but an unknown experimental factor could not be excluded. At a false discovery rate of 0.05, a later analysis linked around 17,000 TCR beta sequences to specific HLA alleles. The study gave a list of 150 to 200 TCR beta chains associated with cytomegalovirus. In a later genetic analysis, fewer N-insertions in productive TCRs were reported among donors in an Asian-associated ancestry cluster than the roughly 670-donor mean. The classifier was reported to diagnose cytomegalovirus status with high specificity and sensitivity in both the original and validation cohorts. Most CMV-associated TCR beta chains appeared to be HLA-restricted in a later analysis, and the HLA associations seemed to be driven largely by CMV exposure. A further reported finding was that TCR beta sequences accurately predicted the HLA-A and HLA-B alleles for most subjects in the first cohort. A cluster of highly shared sequence variants was judged likely to represent a technical artifact of the sequencing pipeline. When HLA alleles, especially DR and DQ, strongly co-occurred, attributing TCR associations to individual alleles was difficult.

The library was generated by the immunoSEQ multiplex PCR assay. For the multiplex PCR, a mixture combining 60 forward primers for TCR Vbeta segments and 13 reverse primers for TCR Jbeta segments was used. Amplification of the CDR3 region of rearranged TCR beta genes was performed with a multiplex PCR assay on genomic DNA. The Illumina HiSeq System was used to sequence the amplified TCR beta libraries as 87-base-pair reads. From the authors' description of their analysis: A later analysis counted about 80 million unique TCR beta chains across the 550 to 800 repertoires, and around 12 million of these chains were shared by at least two donors. Raw reads were error-corrected and collapsed into unique sequences with a nearest-neighbor algorithm that merged closely related sequences to remove PCR and sequencing errors. V, D and J gene segments were assigned by aligning CDR3 sequences to IMGT reference sequences. For a sequence to be retained, a match of at least six nucleotides to both a V gene segment and a J gene segment was required. A rearrangement was called productive if the CDR3 had no stop codons and remained in frame with V and J, and every other rearrangement was called non-productive. CDR3 was defined according to IMGT convention as the region running from the second conserved V-encoded cysteine to the conserved J-encoded phenylalanine. In an earlier analysis of around 540 of the donors, sequences lacking an unambiguous match to a single V gene segment were excluded. An earlier analysis of fewer than 750 of the donors called V segments functional above 56.7% productive rearrangements and segregating when the between-donor standard deviation exceeded 5%. To diagnose cytomegalovirus status from the catalog of TCR beta chain sequences, a statistical classification framework was built. V and J gene assignment, in a later analysis, came from comparing TCR nucleotide sequences with IMGT/GENE-DB human TR gene sequences. A later analysis assigned CDR3 sequences and most-parsimonious VDJ recombination scenarios with the TCRdist pipeline. In a later analysis, each TCR beta chain was defined by its CDR3 amino acid sequence together with its V-gene family, and reads without a unique V-gene family were excluded. To address suspected cross-contamination and a sequencing artifact, a later analysis removed approximately 600 highly shared, low-generation-probability nucleotide sequences. A later analysis calculated a clonal expansion index for each public chain from normalized within-repertoire ranks of inferred template counts. A later analysis computed generation probabilities with a VDJ recombination model fitted to out-of-frame rearrangements, and checked the results against IGoR. Hypergeometric tests were used in a later analysis to score TCR-TCR, TCR-HLA and TCR-CMV co-occurrence, with a repertoire-size bias correction applied to the TCR pairs. In a later analysis, false discovery rates were estimated by permuting HLA or CMV assignments 20 times. A later analysis grouped co-occurring TCRs with DBSCAN, adding TCRdist sequence similarity when clustering within HLA-allele-positive subsets. For co-occurrence clustering, repertoires with fewer than 30,000 or more than 120,000 public chains were excluded, along with 5 or 6 repertoires with anomalous nucleotide sharing. This is the immuneACCESS table as TCRdb keeps it, with only in-frame sequences that have V and J called. A part of the clones is gone; compared with another copy, unresolved V genes explain less than half, and the rest is unexplained. The DNA gave D and trimming, while V, J and clone size come from that table. The sample has 210,000 or so clones on record, around 80% of them singletons. In total, the top ten clones hold 15% of the sample.

Details on this clone: What this receptor recognizes is not known. The record has no base qualities; no much larger clone is one base away.

The sequence was obtained from a man between 35 and 55 years old in good health and CMV-seronegative. The V gene is TRBV5-8 and the J gene is TRBJ2-3; TRBD2 is a weak D gene call, 6 bases matching. Sequenced: PBMCs. The CDR3 region: CASSFGAGGEDTQYF. The sequence in DNA is TGTGCCAGCAGCTTTGGGGCAGGCGGGGAAGATACGCAGTATTTT.